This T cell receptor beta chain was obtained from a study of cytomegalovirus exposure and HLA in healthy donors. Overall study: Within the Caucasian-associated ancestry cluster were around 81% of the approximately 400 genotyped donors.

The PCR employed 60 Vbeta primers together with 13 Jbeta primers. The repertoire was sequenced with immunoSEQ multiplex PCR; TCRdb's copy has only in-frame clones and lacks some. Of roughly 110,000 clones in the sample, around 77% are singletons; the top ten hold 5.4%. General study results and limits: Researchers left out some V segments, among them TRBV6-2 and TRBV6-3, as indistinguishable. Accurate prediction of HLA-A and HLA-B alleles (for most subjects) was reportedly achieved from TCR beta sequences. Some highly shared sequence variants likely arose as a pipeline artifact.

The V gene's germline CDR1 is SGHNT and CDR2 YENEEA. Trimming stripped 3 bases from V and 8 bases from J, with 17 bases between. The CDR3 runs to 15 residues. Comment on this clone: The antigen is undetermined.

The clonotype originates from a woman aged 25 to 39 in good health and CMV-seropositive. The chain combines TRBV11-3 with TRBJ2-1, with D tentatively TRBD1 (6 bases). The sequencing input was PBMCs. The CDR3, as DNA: TGTGCCAGCAGCTTTCAGGGTAGCGAGGGGGATGAGCAGTTCTTC. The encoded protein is CASSFQGSEGDEQFF. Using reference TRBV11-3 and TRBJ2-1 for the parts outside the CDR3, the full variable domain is EAGVVQSPRYKIIEKKQPVAFWCNPISGHNTLYWYLQNLGQGPELLIRYENEEAVDDSQLPKDRFSAERLKGVDSTLKIQPAELGDSAVYLCASSFQGSEGDEQFFGPGTRLTVL.